This T cell receptor (beta chain) comes out of a study of breast tumors, draining lymph nodes, adjacent tissues. Study-wide results and caveats: Data fit most tumor T cells coming from lymph node, expanding in tumor. Tumor TCR diversity was below lymph nodes but above nontumor tissue. Data only fit, rather than demonstrated, lymph node origin of most tumor T cells.

The germline V gene encodes CDR1 MGHRA and CDR2 YSYEKL. With 0 bases removed from V and 0 bases from J, the gap between germline ends came to 12 bases. The CDR3 spans 16 residues. This clonotype showed up many times. Its cognate antigen is unknown. TCRdb recomputed calls from the multiplex PCR reads with MiXCR, one row per CDR3 protein. The data hold under 80,000 distinct CDR3 sequences, with over 40% observed a single time. This TCR was recovered from a female donor with breast cancer. Some clones in this sample may be carry-over from other donors' samples. The genes are TRBV4-1 and TRBJ2-7; possibly TRBD1 for D (5 bases). The sample consisted of breast tumor tissue. The CDR3 sequence: CASSQDFPGLSYEQYF. The CDR3 region has the DNA TGCGCCAGCAGCCAAGATTTTCCAGGGCTCTCCTACGAGCAGTACTTC.